This T cell receptor (beta chain) was profiled in a study of T-cell reconstitution after alpha-beta-depleted transplantation in children. Unique molecular identifiers were built into the TCRbeta library. From the PCR reads, TCRdb called clonotypes with MiXCR, one entry per CDR3 protein. Of around 370,000 distinct CDR3 sequences in the sample, 10% were seen once. Germline V gene data show CDR1 as SGHDT and CDR2 as YYEEEE. The CDR3 spans 15 residues. Deletions cut 3 bases from V and 5 bases from J, with 17 bases between. The chain is built from TRBV5-6 and TRBJ2-5, with D possibly matching TRBD2 (6 bases). This receptor was obtained from a human donor who donated a stem cell graft to a child with acute lymphoblastic leukemia. This specimen consisted of PBMCs from the stem cell graft donor, obtained from the stem cell graft. CDR3 nucleotides: TGTGCCAGCAGCTGGTTAGCGGTATCGAGGGAGACCCAGTACTTC. Amino acids: CASSWLAVSRETQYF.